The T cell receptor (beta chain) described here comes from a study of T cell responses to AZD1222 COVID-19 vaccine. CDR1 SGHDN and CDR2 FVKESK come from the germline V gene. V was trimmed by 3 bases and J by 4 bases, leaving 7 bases between them. The length of the CDR3 is 13 residues. TCRdb's table, derived via immunoSEQ multiplex PCR, lists solely in-frame clones and lacks some. The data contain 140,000 to 150,000 clones, 80% to 90% of them singletons. V gene TRBV14 combines with J gene TRBJ1-5; no clear D. The source is an adult in good health. The source material was peripheral blood, sampled on day 0 of AZD1222 vaccination. CDR3 bases: TGTGCCAGCAGCCAGCACCCGAATCAGCCCCAGCATTTT. Translation: CASSQHPNQPQHF.